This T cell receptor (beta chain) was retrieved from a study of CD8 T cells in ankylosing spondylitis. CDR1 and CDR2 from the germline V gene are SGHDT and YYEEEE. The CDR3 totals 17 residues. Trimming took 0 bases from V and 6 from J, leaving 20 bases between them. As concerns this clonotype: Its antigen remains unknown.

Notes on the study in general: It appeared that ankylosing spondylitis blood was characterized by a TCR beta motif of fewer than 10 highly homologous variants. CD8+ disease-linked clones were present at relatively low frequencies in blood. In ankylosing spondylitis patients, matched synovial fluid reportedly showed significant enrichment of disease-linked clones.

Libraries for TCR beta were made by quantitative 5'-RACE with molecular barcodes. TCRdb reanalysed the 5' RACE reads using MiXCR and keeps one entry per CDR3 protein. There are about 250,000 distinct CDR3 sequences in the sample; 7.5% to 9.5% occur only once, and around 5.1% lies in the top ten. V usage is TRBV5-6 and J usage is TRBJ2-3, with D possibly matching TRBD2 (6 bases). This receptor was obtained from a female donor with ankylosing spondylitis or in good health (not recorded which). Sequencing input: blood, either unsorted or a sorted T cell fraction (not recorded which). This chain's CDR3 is CASSLGLGLDSVDTQYF. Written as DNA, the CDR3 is TGTGCCAGCAGCTTGGGTTTGGGACTCGATAGTGTGGATACGCAGTATTTT.